These T cell receptor beta chains were read from a single sample in a study of human T cells and chemical hapten exposure. TCRdb re-derived calls from the 5' RACE reads in MiXCR, one entry per CDR3 protein. In the table there are around 100,000 distinct CDR3 sequences, approximately 20% of which are singletons. The receptor set was obtained from a human donor in good health. The CDR3 runs from the conserved cysteine through the conserved F or W. The order of the fields is J gene, clone size, V gene, D gene, CDR3 DNA, CDR3 protein. A D gene is named only where the DNA matches it firmly. Some rows mark clone size as missing; the rest say once, few, many or name a class of expanded clone.

j_gene: TRBJ1-3
abundance: .
v_gene: TRBV14
d_gene: .
CDR3nt: TGTGCCAGCAGCCAAGCCTACAGGGAGACTGGAAACACCATATATTTT
CDR3aa: CASSQAYRETGNTIYF

j_gene: TRBJ2-1
abundance: .
v_gene: TRBV2
d_gene: .
CDR3nt: TGTGCCAGCACCGGGCGGAGGGACTACAATGAGCAGTTCTTC
CDR3aa: CASTGRRDYNEQFF

j_gene: TRBJ2-7
abundance: .
v_gene: TRBV20-1
d_gene: TRBD1
CDR3nt: TGCAGTGCAGGACAGGGGGCCCCTTACGAGCAGTACTTC
CDR3aa: CSAGQGAPYEQYF

j_gene: TRBJ2-3
abundance: few
v_gene: TRBV14
d_gene: .
CDR3nt: TGTGCCAGCAGCCAAGAAGTGGAGGGGTACTGGCCTCTCGACACAGATACGCAGTATTTT
CDR3aa: CASSQEVEGYWPLDTDTQYF

j_gene: TRBJ1-1
abundance: few
v_gene: TRBV7-6
d_gene: .
CDR3nt: TGTGCCAGCAGGTTGGACCCAAACACTGAAGCTTTCTTT
CDR3aa: CASRLDPNTEAFF

j_gene: TRBJ2-5
abundance: few
v_gene: TRBV24-1
d_gene: TRBD2
CDR3nt: TGTGCCACCAGTCCCACTAGCGGGAGTCTAGAGACCCAGTACTTC
CDR3aa: CATSPTSGSLETQYF

j_gene: TRBJ2-7
abundance: few
v_gene: TRBV28
d_gene: TRBD1
CDR3nt: TGTGCCAGCAGACAGGGGCGAGAGGGGCAGTACTTC
CDR3aa: CASRQGREGQYF

j_gene: TRBJ2-4
abundance: .
v_gene: TRBV20-1
d_gene: TRBD2
CDR3nt: TGCAGTGCTAGAGACGCAAAACCCGAGTGGCGGGAGGGCCGTTTCTATGTCAAAAACATTCAGTACTTC
CDR3aa: CSARDAKPEWREGRFYVKNIQYF

j_gene: TRBJ1-5
abundance: few
v_gene: TRBV6-2/TRBV6-3
d_gene: .
CDR3nt: TGTGCCAGCAGGCCAGGAGGGAACAATCAGCCCCAGCATTTT
CDR3aa: CASRPGGNNQPQHF

j_gene: TRBJ1-1
abundance: .
v_gene: TRBV12-3/TRBV12-4
d_gene: .
CDR3nt: TGTGCCAGCACTCTGGATCCAAGGAACACTGAAGCTTTCTTT
CDR3aa: CASTLDPRNTEAFF

j_gene: TRBJ2-1
abundance: .
v_gene: TRBV4-1
d_gene: .
CDR3nt: TGCACCAGCAGCCAAGGAGGCGAGCAGTTCTTC
CDR3aa: CTSSQGGEQFF

j_gene: TRBJ1-4
abundance: .
v_gene: TRBV6-5
d_gene: .
CDR3nt: TGTGCCAGCAGTTCCCTCGAGGGGTTTTATAACCCGGGGGGTGAAAAACTGTTTTTT
CDR3aa: CASSSLEGFYNPGGEKLFF

j_gene: TRBJ2-1
abundance: .
v_gene: TRBV4-2
d_gene: TRBD1
CDR3nt: TGTGCCAGCAGCCAGCTGAGGGGACAGAAACCAAATGAGCAGTTCTTC
CDR3aa: CASSQLRGQKPNEQFF

j_gene: TRBJ2-1
abundance: .
v_gene: TRBV6-2/TRBV6-3
d_gene: TRBD2
CDR3nt: TGTGCCAGCAGTTACTCCAATCTAGCGGGAGGCGAGCAGTTCTTC
CDR3aa: CASSYSNLAGGEQFF

j_gene: TRBJ2-7
abundance: .
v_gene: TRBV28
d_gene: TRBD2
CDR3nt: TGTGCCAGCAGCCCAACCCCTGGACTAGCGGGAGTTACATACGAGCAGTACTTC
CDR3aa: CASSPTPGLAGVTYEQYF

j_gene: TRBJ2-5
abundance: few
v_gene: TRBV27
d_gene: .
CDR3nt: TGTGCCAGCAGTTTATTTGGAGAGACCCAGTACTTC
CDR3aa: CASSLFGETQYF

j_gene: TRBJ2-3
abundance: .
v_gene: TRBV20-1
d_gene: .
CDR3nt: TGCAGTGTAGGGGTTGGAGATACGCAGTATTTT
CDR3aa: CSVGVGDTQYF

j_gene: TRBJ2-7
abundance: few
v_gene: TRBV5-1
d_gene: .
CDR3nt: TGCGCCAGCAGCTTGGGACCCACTTTCGAGCAGTACTTC
CDR3aa: CASSLGPTFEQYF

j_gene: TRBJ2-1
abundance: .
v_gene: TRBV3-1
d_gene: .
CDR3nt: TGTGCCAGCAGCCAACCTAGCGATGAGCAGTTCTTC
CDR3aa: CASSQPSDEQFF

j_gene: TRBJ2-7
abundance: .
v_gene: TRBV11-2
d_gene: TRBD2
CDR3nt: TGTGCCAGCAGCCCCACTGAGAGGGACTACCGGCCCGAGCAGTACTTC
CDR3aa: CASSPTERDYRPEQYF

j_gene: TRBJ2-1
abundance: few
v_gene: TRBV20-1
d_gene: TRBD2
CDR3nt: TGCAGTGCTAGAGGAGGTCGGCTAGCGGGAGGCAATGAGCAGTTCTTC
CDR3aa: CSARGGRLAGGNEQFF

j_gene: TRBJ1-1
abundance: .
v_gene: TRBV6-5
d_gene: .
CDR3nt: TGTGCCAGCAGTAACACGAACACTGAAGCTTTCTTT
CDR3aa: CASSNTNTEAFF

j_gene: TRBJ1-1
abundance: few
v_gene: TRBV20-1
d_gene: .
CDR3nt: TGCAGTGCCGAGCGTCCGGGGCCGGACACTGAAGCTTTCTTT
CDR3aa: CSAERPGPDTEAFF

j_gene: TRBJ2-3
abundance: .
v_gene: TRBV29-1
d_gene: .
CDR3nt: TGCAGCGTTGAGTCCGGGTTGGTAATAGATACGCAGTATTTT
CDR3aa: CSVESGLVIDTQYF

j_gene: TRBJ2-3
abundance: .
v_gene: TRBV6-1
d_gene: TRBD2
CDR3nt: TGTGCCAGCAGTGGATGGACTAGCGGGAGTTCAGATACGCAGTATTTT
CDR3aa: CASSGWTSGSSDTQYF

j_gene: TRBJ2-7
abundance: once
v_gene: TRBV6-5
d_gene: TRBD1
CDR3nt: TGTGCCAGCAGTTACTCGACAGGGCCCTCCTACGAGCAGTACTTC
CDR3aa: CASSYSTGPSYEQYF

j_gene: TRBJ2-3
abundance: few
v_gene: TRBV5-6
d_gene: .
CDR3nt: TGTGCCAGCAGCATCCAGGGGCACACAGATACGCAGTATTTT
CDR3aa: CASSIQGHTDTQYF

j_gene: TRBJ1-1
abundance: .
v_gene: TRBV28
d_gene: .
CDR3nt: TGTGCCAGCACCCCACCCGGGTCCTACGAAGCTTTCTTT
CDR3aa: CASTPPGSYEAFF

j_gene: TRBJ2-7
abundance: .
v_gene: TRBV11-2
d_gene: .
CDR3nt: TGTGCCAGCAGCTTAGAACCGGGTAGGGCCCTCCAGGTTTTC
CDR3aa: CASSLEPGRALQVF

j_gene: TRBJ1-5
abundance: few
v_gene: TRBV6-5
d_gene: .
CDR3nt: TGTGCCAGCAGTCACTTTAGGGGTAATCAGCCCCAGCATTTT
CDR3aa: CASSHFRGNQPQHF

j_gene: TRBJ2-5
abundance: few
v_gene: TRBV20-1
d_gene: TRBD1
CDR3nt: TGCAGTGCTAGAGGCCCGTTTGTAATGGAGACAGGGAAAGAGACCCAGTACTTC
CDR3aa: CSARGPFVMETGKETQYF

j_gene: TRBJ1-3
abundance: few
v_gene: TRBV7-8
d_gene: .
CDR3nt: TGTGCCAGCAGCTTCGCATTCCCCTCTGGAAACACCATATATTTT
CDR3aa: CASSFAFPSGNTIYF

j_gene: TRBJ1-4
abundance: .
v_gene: TRBV28
d_gene: .
CDR3nt: TGTGCCAGCAGTCCCGACATATATGAAAAACTGTTTTTT
CDR3aa: CASSPDIYEKLFF

j_gene: TRBJ1-6
abundance: .
v_gene: TRBV6-6
d_gene: TRBD1
CDR3nt: TGTGCCAGCAGTTACTCCCCGGCAGGGGGCTCACCCCTCCACTTT
CDR3aa: CASSYSPAGGSPLHF

j_gene: TRBJ1-6
abundance: few
v_gene: TRBV12-3/TRBV12-4
d_gene: TRBD1
CDR3nt: TGTGCCAGCAGTTTCGGACAGGGGGCTGATTCACCCCTCCACTTT
CDR3aa: CASSFGQGADSPLHF

j_gene: TRBJ1-6
abundance: .
v_gene: TRBV20-1
d_gene: .
CDR3nt: TGCAGTGCTAGGGGGGGAAGGGGGTCACCCCTCCACTTT
CDR3aa: CSARGGRGSPLHF

j_gene: TRBJ2-2
abundance: .
v_gene: TRBV5-6
d_gene: TRBD1
CDR3nt: TGTGCCAGCAGCCTCCCGTGGAGACAGGGGTCGAACACCGGGGAGCTGTTTTTT
CDR3aa: CASSLPWRQGSNTGELFF